This passage covers 15 T cell receptor beta chains from one sample sequenced in a study of cytomegalovirus exposure and HLA in healthy donors. PCR employed 60 Vbeta and 13 Jbeta primers. Some clones are missing from TCRdb's copy, which holds only in-frame ones; the method was immunoSEQ multiplex PCR. The sample yields approximately 150,000 clones, nearly 80% seen once. Material for sequencing was PBMCs. The receptors derive from a woman aged 35 to 49 in good health and CMV-seronegative.

The chain recombines TRBV11-2 with TRBJ2-7; 16 nucleotides line up with TRBD2. The CDR3 loop spans 16 amino acids. V was clipped by 5 bases and J by 6 bases; unmatched bases: 7. Germline CDR1 and CDR2: SGHAT and FQNNGV. In DNA form, the CDR3 reads TGTGCCAGCAGCCCCGGGACTAGCGGGGGGGCCCGCGAGCAGTACTTC. Its protein is CASSPGTSGGAREQYF. Combining the CDR3 with reference TRBV11-2 and TRBJ2-7 gives the whole variable domain EAGVAQSPRYKIIEKRQSVAFWCNPISGHATLYWYQQILGQGPKLLIQFQNNGVVDDSQLPKDRFSAERLKGVDSTLKIQPAKLEDSAVYLCASSPGTSGGAREQYFGPGTRLTVT.

The rearrangement joins TRBV7-9 to TRBJ1-1, with D unresolved. V lost 1 base and J 7 bases, leaving 10 bases between the germline ends. The CDR3 runs to 13 residues. CDR1 and CDR2 (germline): SEHNR, FQNEAQ (reference sequence). The CDR3 region is CASSLGSFSEAFF. Here the CDR3 DNA reads TGTGCCAGCAGCTTAGGGTCATTTAGTGAAGCTTTCTTT.

The rearrangement links TRBV28 to TRBJ2-7; possible D gene TRBD2, 6 bases. This CDR3 has 17 amino acids. Germline CDR1 is MDHEN and CDR2 is SYDVKM. V was shortened by 4 bases and J by 4 bases, with 23 bases between the two germline ends. This chain's CDR3 is CASSSQSTGAGSYEQYF. In DNA form, the CDR3 reads TGTGCCAGCAGTTCCCAATCCACAGGTGCGGGATCTTACGAGCAGTACTTC. The full variable domain, with the rest looked up from reference TRBV28 and TRBJ2-7, is DVKVTQSSRYLVKRTGEKVFLECVQDMDHENMFWYRQDPGLGLRLIYFSYDVKMKEKGDIPEGYSVSREKKERFSLILESASTNQTSMYLCASSSQSTGAGSYEQYFGPGTRLTVT.

The chain carries TRBV4-3 and TRBJ2-3; weak D call: TRBD2 (7 bases). From germline, CDR1 is LGHNA and CDR2 YSLEER. V gave up 1 base and J gave up 4 bases, with 15 bases separating them. The CDR3 contains 16 residues. The CDR3 DNA follows: TGCGCCAGCAGCCAAGGGACTAGGGGGGGGGCAGATACGCAGTATTTT. Translated: CASSQGTRGGADTQYF.

The CDR3 here is CASSEALWDTENIQYF. CDR3 in DNA: TGTGCCAGCAGTGAAGCGCTTTGGGACACGGAAAACATTCAGTACTTC. This sequence joins TRBV2 and TRBJ2-4; D perhaps matches TRBD1 (6 bases). V was trimmed by 0 bases and J by 5 bases, leaving 14 bases between them. CDR3 length: 16 amino acids. The germline CDR1 and CDR2 sequences are SNHLY and FYNNEI.

The rearrangement joins TRBV5-4 to TRBJ2-5; 13 bases align to TRBD2. The V and J ends lost 5 bases and 4 bases, in that order; junction bases with no gene match: 8. This CDR3 has 16 residues. In germline, CDR1 is SGHNT, CDR2 YYREEE (reference sequence). The chain's CDR3 is CASRRTSGRGGETQYF. CDR3 DNA: TGTGCCAGCAGACGGACTAGCGGGAGAGGGGGAGAGACCCAGTACTTC.

J is TRBJ1-4 and V is TRBV2; D call uncertain. This CDR3 contains 12 residues. V lost 6 bases and J lost 12, with 14 bases in between. Germline V gene data show CDR1 as SNHLY and CDR2 as FYNNEI. The CDR3 loop is CASRLRVSELFF. The CDR3 nucleotides are TGTGCCAGCAGACTTCGGGTTAGTGAACTGTTTTTT.

The rearrangement joins TRBV28 to TRBJ2-6; unclear D gene. V was shortened by 5 bases and J by 0 bases, with 5 bases between the two germline ends. Per germline, CDR1 MDHEN and CDR2 SYDVKM. This CDR3 comprises 14 residues. The CDR3 reads CASSVHSGANVLTF. The CDR3 nucleotides are TGTGCCAGCAGTGTCCACTCTGGGGCCAACGTCCTGACTTTC. Full variable domain (missing parts from reference TRBV28 and TRBJ2-6): DVKVTQSSRYLVKRTGEKVFLECVQDMDHENMFWYRQDPGLGLRLIYFSYDVKMKEKGDIPEGYSVSREKKERFSLILESASTNQTSMYLCASSVHSGANVLTFGAGSRLTVL.

The table lists this clone with a few counts. The chain carries TRBV5-4 and TRBJ1-6; possible D gene TRBD1, 6 bases. The CDR3 is 13 amino acids. Per the germline V gene, CDR1 is SGHNT and CDR2 is YYREEE (reference sequence). V was clipped by 0 bases and J by 11 bases, with 9 bases between them. The CDR3 DNA is TGTGCCAGCAGCTTGGAGGGGGTTACACCCCTCCACTTT. This encodes CASSLEGVTPLHF. Variable domain in full (rest from reference TRBV5-4 and TRBJ1-6): ETGVTQSPTHLIKTRGQQVTLRCSSQSGHNTVSWYQQALGQGPQFIFQYYREEENGRGNFPPRFSGLQFPNYSSELNVNALELDDSALYLCASSLEGVTPLHFGNGTRLTVT.

V is TRBV7-9 and J is TRBJ1-1, with 8 bases identical to TRBD1. Looked up from germline, CDR1 is SEHNR and CDR2 is FQNEAQ (reference sequence). The CDR3 spans 16 residues. Trimming at V came to 0 bases and at J to 6 bases, leaving 9 bases not matched to a gene. The CDR3 coding sequence is TGTGCCAGCAGCTTAGCTCAGGACAGGGCAAGATCTGAAGCTTTCTTT. Residues: CASSLAQDRARSEAFF.

J is TRBJ2-1 and V is TRBV19; a possible D gene is TRBD1 (5 bases). V was trimmed by 5 bases and J by 7 bases, leaving 21 bases between them. Germline assignment: CDR1 LNHDA and CDR2 SQIVND (reference sequence). The CDR3 extends over 16 amino acids. This chain's CDR3 is CASSLWPPRVWNEQFF. DNA for the CDR3: TGTGCCAGTAGTCTTTGGCCCCCCAGGGTCTGGAATGAGCAGTTCTTC.

This clone showed up just a few times. The chain uses TRBV27 and TRBJ2-2, with 9 bases lining up with TRBD1. This CDR3 contains 16 residues. Germline values: CDR1 MNHEY, CDR2 SMNVEV (reference sequence). V trimming: 6 bases; J trimming: 1 base; junction bases outside the gene matches: 6. The CDR3 region has the DNA TGTGCCAGCAGATATGGGACAGGGAGGAACACCGGGGAGCTGTTTTTT. Translating it yields CASRYGTGRNTGELFF.

V usage is TRBV9 and J usage is TRBJ2-4; TRBD2 is a possible D gene (5 bases). The CDR3 is 14 residues long. The V gene's germline CDR1 is SGDLS and CDR2 YYNGEE. Trimming stripped 0 bases from V and 6 bases from J, with 10 bases between. The CDR3 sequence: CASSVGGSRNIQYF. The CDR3 DNA reads TGTGCCAGCAGCGTAGGAGGGTCTAGAAACATTCAGTACTTC.

The chain couples TRBV19 to TRBJ2-1; 8 positions match TRBD2. V lost 3 bases, J lost 5 bases, and 9 bases stayed unmatched. The CDR3 runs to 16 residues. Germline CDR1 is LNHDA and CDR2 is SQIVND (reference sequence). CDR3 protein: CASSMPGGGSHNEQFF. In nucleotides, the CDR3 is TGTGCCAGTAGTATGCCGGGCGGGGGGAGTCACAATGAGCAGTTCTTC. Full variable domain (missing parts from reference TRBV19 and TRBJ2-1): DGGITQSPKYLFRKEGQNVTLSCEQNLNHDAMYWYRQDPGQGLRLIYYSQIVNDFQKGDIAEGYSVSREKKESFPLTVTSAQKNPTAFYLCASSMPGGGSHNEQFFGPGTRLTVL.

CDR3 coding DNA: TGTGCCAGCAGCACTGGGGGGTACAATGAGCAGTTCTTC. Encoded protein: CASSTGGYNEQFF. The chain joins TRBV5-6 to TRBJ2-1; TRBD2 is a possible D gene (6 bases). This CDR3 is built from 13 residues. V was trimmed by 4 bases and J by 4 bases, leaving 9 bases between them. CDR1 is SGHDT, CDR2 YYEEEE, per germline.